This T cell receptor beta chain was captured by sequencing in a study of cytomegalovirus exposure and HLA in healthy donors. Overall study findings and caveats: The classifier, whose performance was assessed in both the original and validation cohorts, reportedly diagnosed cytomegalovirus status with high specificity and sensitivity.

Primers for the PCR totalled 60 Vbeta and 13 Jbeta. Repertoires were generated with immunoSEQ multiplex PCR, while TCRdb's copy carries only in-frame clones and drops some. Here the sample table reports roughly 200,000 clones. Worth noting for this clone: Its specificity is not known.

Germline values: CDR1 SGHVS, CDR2 FNYEAQ. There are 16 residues in the CDR3. Between the trimmed V and J ends, which lost 2 bases and 0 bases, there was a span of 14 bases. This rearrangement joins TRBV7-6 to TRBJ2-7; possible D gene TRBD2, 6 bases. The sequencing input was PBMCs. The TCR was taken from a girl aged 2 to 9 in good health and CMV-seropositive. The CDR3 coding sequence is TGTGCCAGCAGCTTAACAGGAGGGAGGTCCTCCTACGAGCAGTACTTC. Amino acids: CASSLTGGRSSYEQYF.